This is a list of T cell receptor beta chains from one sample in a study of T-cell reconstitution after alpha-beta-depleted transplantation in children. TCRdb analysed the PCR reads with MiXCR anew, one entry per CDR3 protein. The sample lists about 580,000 distinct CDR3 sequences, 20% to 25% occurring once. The sequencing used PBMCs, mostly from graft donor cells, collected 360 days after TCRalphabeta/CD19-depleted stem cell transplant. Receptors were obtained from a boy in the first two years of life who had a stem cell transplant for acute myeloid leukemia, so the T cells may come from the graft donor. The CDR3 runs from the conserved cysteine through the conserved F or W. Fields, in order: clone size, D gene, V gene, J gene, CDR3 DNA, CDR3 protein. A D gene is named only where the DNA matches it firmly. A clone size is listed for some rows: how often the clone was seen (once, few, many), or a class if it is expanded.

>-|-|TRBV5-1|TRBJ1-2
TGCGCCAGCAGCTTGGACAGGGTAGGGCAAAAGGGCTATGGCTACACCTTC
CASSLDRVGQKGYGYTF
>many|TRBD2|TRBV10-3|TRBJ2-5
TGTGCCATCGGGGGAGCCGGGACTAGCGCAGAGACCCAGTACTTC
CAIGGAGTSAETQYF
>-|-|TRBV6-2/TRBV6-3|TRBJ1-3
TGTGCCAGCAGTTACGGGGCCCAGGGGCTCGCTGGAAACACCATATATTTT
CASSYGAQGLAGNTIYF
>many|TRBD1|TRBV6-5|TRBJ1-4
TGTGCCAGCAGTTACTCGACAGGGTTTTTGGAAAAACTGTTTTTT
CASSYSTGFLEKLFF
>-|-|TRBV10-3|TRBJ1-1
TGTGCCATCAGTGATCCTCCGAACACTGAAGCTTTCTTT
CAISDPPNTEAFF
>-|TRBD2|TRBV13|TRBJ2-7
TGTGCCAGCAGCAAGCGGGGGGGCAGCTCCTACGAGCAGTACTTC
CASSKRGGSSYEQYF
>-|-|TRBV12-3/TRBV12-4|TRBJ2-3
TGTGCCAGCAGCTCCCAGGGGGGGCCCGGAGATACGCAGTATTTT
CASSSQGGPGDTQYF
>many|-|TRBV12-3/TRBV12-4|TRBJ1-4
TGTGCCAGCAGTTTACTGGAAGGAAGTTACGAAAAACTGTTTTTT
CASSLLEGSYEKLFF
>many|TRBD1|TRBV18|TRBJ2-1
TGTGCCAGCTCACCACCTTGGGCAGGGGGCGAGTATGAGCAGTTCTTC
CASSPPWAGGEYEQFF
>many|-|TRBV29-1|TRBJ2-1
TGCAGCGTTAATCCCGGTTCCTACAATGAGCAGTTCTTC
CSVNPGSYNEQFF
>-|TRBD1|TRBV20-1|TRBJ1-5
TGCAGTGCTCGCCTCACAGGGGCAGACAATCAGCCCCAGCATTTT
CSARLTGADNQPQHF
>few|TRBD1|TRBV12-3/TRBV12-4|TRBJ1-1
TGTGCCAGCAGTTTAGGACAGGGGCGCAGTGAAGCTTTCTTT
CASSLGQGRSEAFF
>many|-|TRBV29-1|TRBJ2-5
TGCAGCGTTGATGAGTCCGGCCCCCAGTACTTC
CSVDESGPQYF
>few|-|TRBV4-3|TRBJ2-7
TGCGCCAGCAGCTCCGGTAGGGACAACTACGAGCAGTACTTC
CASSSGRDNYEQYF
>few|TRBD2|TRBV6-4|TRBJ2-3
TGTGCCAGCAGCCGATCCCCTAGACTAGCGGGGACCACAGATACGCAGTATTTT
CASSRSPRLAGTTDTQYF
>-|-|TRBV6-1|TRBJ2-2
TGTGCCAGCAGTGAATTGAGGACCGGGGAGCTGTTTTTT
CASSELRTGELFF
>few|-|TRBV29-1|TRBJ1-2
TGCAGCGTTGTAGACAAGGTCTATGGCTACACCTTC
CSVVDKVYGYTF
>few|TRBD1|TRBV3-1|TRBJ2-5
TGTGCCAGCAGCCAGGGATCTGACAGGGGAGGGTACTTC
CASSQGSDRGGYF
>-|-|TRBV13|TRBJ2-2
TGTGCCAGCAGCCATACTACCCCGACGAACACCGGGGAGCTGTTTTTT
CASSHTTPTNTGELFF
>-|-|TRBV4-3|TRBJ2-1
TGCGCCAGCAGCCAAGATGGGGTGGCGGGGACTTTGTTGCAGTTCTTC
CASSQDGVAGTLLQFF
>once|-|TRBV11-2|TRBJ1-4
TGTGCCAGCAGCTTAGGTCCCTTGAGACAGACCCACTATGAAAAACTGTTTTTT
CASSLGPLRQTHYEKLFF
>few|-|TRBV6-5|TRBJ2-5
TGTGCCAGCAGTTACGACTACCAAGAGACCCAGTACTTC
CASSYDYQETQYF
>-|-|TRBV7-9|TRBJ1-6
TGTGCCAGCAGCCCACAGGGTACAGGTTCACCCCTCCACTTT
CASSPQGTGSPLHF
>many|TRBD2|TRBV18|TRBJ2-3
TGTGCCAGCTCACCAAAGCGGGGGCCGAGCACAGATACGCAGTATTTT
CASSPKRGPSTDTQYF
>few|TRBD1|TRBV12-3/TRBV12-4|TRBJ2-1
TGTGCCAGCAGTTTGACAGGGGGGCACAATGAGCAGTTCTTC
CASSLTGGHNEQFF
>few|-|TRBV6-5|TRBJ2-1
TGTGCCAGCAGTCAAGGGGGGACTCGGTTCTTC
CASSQGGTRFF